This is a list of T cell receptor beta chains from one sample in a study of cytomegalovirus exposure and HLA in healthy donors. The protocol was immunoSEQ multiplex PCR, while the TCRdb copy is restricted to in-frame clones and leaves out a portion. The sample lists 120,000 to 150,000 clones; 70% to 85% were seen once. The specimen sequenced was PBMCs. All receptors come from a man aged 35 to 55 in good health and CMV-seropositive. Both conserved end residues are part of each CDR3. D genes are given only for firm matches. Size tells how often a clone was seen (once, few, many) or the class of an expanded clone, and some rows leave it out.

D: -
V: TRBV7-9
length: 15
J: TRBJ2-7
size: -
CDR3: CASSLFGASSYEQYF
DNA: TGTGCCAGCAGCTTATTCGGAGCTAGCTCCTACGAGCAGTACTTC

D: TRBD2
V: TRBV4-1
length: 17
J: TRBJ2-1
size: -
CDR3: CASSPGPGLAQDNEQFF
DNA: TGCGCCAGCAGCCCGGGACCGGGACTAGCGCAGGACAATGAGCAGTTCTTC

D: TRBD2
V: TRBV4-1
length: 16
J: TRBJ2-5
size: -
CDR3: CASSQDRGLAGETQYF
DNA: TGCGCCAGCAGCCAAGATCGGGGACTAGCGGGGGAGACCCAGTACTTC

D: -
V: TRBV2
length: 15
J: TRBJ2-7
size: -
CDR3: CASRGRDRPGGEQYF
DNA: TGTGCCAGCAGGGGCCGAGACCGTCCCGGGGGCGAGCAGTACTTC

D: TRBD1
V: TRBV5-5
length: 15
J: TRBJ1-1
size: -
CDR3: CASSSYRGMNTEAFF
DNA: TGTGCCAGCAGTTCCTACAGGGGAATGAACACTGAAGCTTTCTTT

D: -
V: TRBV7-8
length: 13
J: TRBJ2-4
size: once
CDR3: CASSPLSKNIQYF
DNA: TGTGCCAGCAGCCCCCTATCCAAAAACATTCAGTACTTC

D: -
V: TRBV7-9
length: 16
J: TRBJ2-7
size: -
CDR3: CASSPYGTGNSYEQYF
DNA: TGTGCCAGCAGCCCCTATGGCACAGGTAACTCCTACGAGCAGTACTTC

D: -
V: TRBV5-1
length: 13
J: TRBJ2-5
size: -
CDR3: CASSLMGGETQYF
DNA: TGCGCCAGCAGCTTGATGGGGGGAGAGACCCAGTACTTC

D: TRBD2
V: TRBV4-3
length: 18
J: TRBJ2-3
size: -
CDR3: CASSPQRGLAPSEDTQYF
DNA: TGCGCCAGCAGCCCTCAGCGGGGACTAGCTCCTTCGGAAGATACGCAGTATTTT

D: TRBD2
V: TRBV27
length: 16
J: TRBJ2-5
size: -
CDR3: CASSYRIRGDQETQYF
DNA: TGTGCCAGCAGTTACCGAATCCGGGGGGACCAAGAGACCCAGTACTTC

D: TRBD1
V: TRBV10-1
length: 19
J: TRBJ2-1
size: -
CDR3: CASSESRGRRSSSYNEQFF
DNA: TGCGCCAGCAGTGAAAGCAGGGGGCGGCGTTCGAGCTCCTACAATGAGCAGTTCTTC

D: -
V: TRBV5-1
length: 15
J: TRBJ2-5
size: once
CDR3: CASSPGLRQQETQYF
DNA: TGCGCCAGCAGTCCTGGGCTACGACAACAAGAGACCCAGTACTTC

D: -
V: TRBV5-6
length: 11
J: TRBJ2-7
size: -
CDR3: CASSSGWEQYF
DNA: TGTGCCAGCAGCTCAGGGTGGGAGCAGTACTTC

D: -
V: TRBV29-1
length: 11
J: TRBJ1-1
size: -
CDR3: CSPGRGTEAFF
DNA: TGTAGTCCGGGGAGAGGCACTGAAGCTTTCTTT

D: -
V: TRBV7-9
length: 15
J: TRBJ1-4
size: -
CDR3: CASSLIGQTSEKLFF
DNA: TGTGCCAGCAGCTTAATCGGACAGACGAGTGAAAAACTGTTTTTT

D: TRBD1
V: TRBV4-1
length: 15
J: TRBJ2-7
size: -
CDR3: CASSLRGDRPYEQYF
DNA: TGCGCCAGCAGCCTGAGGGGGGACAGGCCCTACGAGCAGTACTTC

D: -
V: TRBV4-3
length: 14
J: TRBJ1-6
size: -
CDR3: CASSVRTVHSPLHF
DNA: TGCGCCAGCAGCGTACGGACAGTACATTCACCCCTCCACTTT

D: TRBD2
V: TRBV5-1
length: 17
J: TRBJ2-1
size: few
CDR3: CASSLGMASGTYNEQFF
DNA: TGCGCCAGCAGCTTGGGGATGGCTAGCGGAACCTACAATGAGCAGTTCTTC

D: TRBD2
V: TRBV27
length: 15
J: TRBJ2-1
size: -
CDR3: CASTQTSAQYNEQFF
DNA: TGTGCCAGCACCCAGACTAGCGCGCAGTACAATGAGCAGTTCTTC

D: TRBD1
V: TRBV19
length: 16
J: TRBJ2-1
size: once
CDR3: CASSTSTGDFYNEQFF
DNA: TGTGCCAGTAGTACGTCTACAGGGGATTTTTACAATGAGCAGTTCTTC

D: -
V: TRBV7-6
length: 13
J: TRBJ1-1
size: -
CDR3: CASSGDWNTEAFF
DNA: TGTGCCAGCAGCGGGGACTGGAACACTGAAGCTTTCTTT

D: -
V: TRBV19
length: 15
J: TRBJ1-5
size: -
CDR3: CASSTTYRVEQPQHF
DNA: TGTGCCAGTAGTACAACCTACAGGGTTGAGCAGCCCCAGCATTTT

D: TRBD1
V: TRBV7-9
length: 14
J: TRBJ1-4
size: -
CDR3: CASSFGRGSEKLFF
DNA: TGTGCCAGCAGCTTTGGCAGGGGGAGTGAAAAACTGTTTTTT

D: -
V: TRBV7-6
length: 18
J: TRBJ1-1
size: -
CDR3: CASSLTHVGREGWTEAFF
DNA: TGTGCCAGCAGCTTAACCCACGTCGGCAGGGAGGGATGGACTGAAGCTTTCTTT

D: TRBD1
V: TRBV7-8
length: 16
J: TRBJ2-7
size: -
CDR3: CASTYYLRDRAREQYF
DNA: TGTGCCAGCACCTACTACCTACGGGACAGGGCGCGCGAGCAGTACTTC

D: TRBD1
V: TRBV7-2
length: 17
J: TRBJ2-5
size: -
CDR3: CASSSGWRTGGLETQYF
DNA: TGTGCCAGCAGCTCTGGGTGGAGGACAGGGGGCCTGGAGACCCAGTACTTC

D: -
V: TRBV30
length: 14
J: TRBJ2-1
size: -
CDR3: CAWSVGRFHNEQFF
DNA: TGTGCCTGGAGTGTCGGTCGGTTCCACAATGAGCAGTTCTTC

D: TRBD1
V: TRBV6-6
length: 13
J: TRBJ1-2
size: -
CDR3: CASRGQGLEGYTF
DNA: TGTGCCAGCAGGGGACAGGGGTTAGAGGGCTACACCTTC

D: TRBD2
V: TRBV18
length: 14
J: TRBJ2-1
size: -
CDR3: CASSPSGGVNEQFF
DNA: TGTGCCAGCTCACCATCGGGGGGGGTAAATGAGCAGTTCTTC

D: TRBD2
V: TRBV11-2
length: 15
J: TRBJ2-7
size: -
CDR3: CASSLSTSATYEQYF
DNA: TGTGCCAGCAGCTTATCGACTAGCGCAACCTACGAGCAGTACTTC

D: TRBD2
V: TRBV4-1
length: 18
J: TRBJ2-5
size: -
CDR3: CASSPWGLAGGTRETQYF
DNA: TGCGCCAGCAGCCCCTGGGGACTAGCGGGGGGTACCAGGGAGACCCAGTACTTC

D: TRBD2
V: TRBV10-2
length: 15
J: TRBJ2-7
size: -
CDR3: CASRIQTSGSDEQYF
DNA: TGCGCCAGCAGGATACAGACTAGCGGGAGCGACGAGCAGTACTTC

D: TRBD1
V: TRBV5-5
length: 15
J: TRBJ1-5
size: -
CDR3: CASSPDRGGHQPQHF
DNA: TGTGCCAGCAGCCCGGACAGGGGCGGGCATCAGCCCCAGCATTTT

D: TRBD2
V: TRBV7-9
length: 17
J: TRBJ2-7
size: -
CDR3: CASSSFSSGLSSYEQYF
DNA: TGTGCCAGCAGCTCGTTCTCTAGCGGGTTGAGCTCCTACGAGCAGTACTTC

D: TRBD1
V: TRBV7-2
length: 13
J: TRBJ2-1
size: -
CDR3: CASSFNRGYEQFF
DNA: TGTGCCAGCAGCTTTAACAGGGGCTATGAGCAGTTCTTC

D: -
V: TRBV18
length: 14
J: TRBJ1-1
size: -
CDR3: CASSSQGRDTEAFF
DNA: TGTGCCAGCTCATCGCAGGGGAGGGACACTGAAGCTTTCTTT

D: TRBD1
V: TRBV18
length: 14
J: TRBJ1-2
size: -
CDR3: CASSPGQGPYGYTF
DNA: TGTGCCAGCTCACCCGGACAGGGCCCATATGGCTACACCTTC

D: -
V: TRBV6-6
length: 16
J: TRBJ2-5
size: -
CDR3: CASSYPNQRQGGTQYF
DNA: TGTGCCAGCAGTTACCCCAACCAGCGACAGGGAGGGACCCAGTACTTC

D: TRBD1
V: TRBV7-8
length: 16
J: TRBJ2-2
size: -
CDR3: CASSVNRGRSTGELFF
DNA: TGTGCCAGCAGCGTAAACAGGGGGCGCAGCACCGGGGAGCTGTTTTTT

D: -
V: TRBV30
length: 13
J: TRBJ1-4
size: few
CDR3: CACSRDRWEKLFF
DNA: TGTGCCTGTAGCCGGGATCGATGGGAAAAACTGTTTTTT

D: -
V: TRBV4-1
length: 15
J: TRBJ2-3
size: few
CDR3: CASSPGTVRQDTQYF
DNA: TGCGCCAGCAGCCCCGGAACTGTGAGGCAGGATACGCAGTATTTT

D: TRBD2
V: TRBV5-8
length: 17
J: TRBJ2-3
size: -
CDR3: CASSLAGAGKGTDTQYF
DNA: TGTGCCAGCAGCTTGGCGGGAGCGGGGAAAGGCACAGATACGCAGTATTTT

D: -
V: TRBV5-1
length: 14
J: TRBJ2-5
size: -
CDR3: CASSLIQGGETQYF
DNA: TGCGCCAGCAGCTTGATCCAGGGTGGGGAGACCCAGTACTTC

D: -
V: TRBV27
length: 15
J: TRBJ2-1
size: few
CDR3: CASSLSVSPYNEQFF
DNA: TGTGCCAGCAGTTTATCGGTTAGTCCTTACAATGAGCAGTTCTTC

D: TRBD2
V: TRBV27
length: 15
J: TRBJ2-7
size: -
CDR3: CASSLGLAGPYEQYF
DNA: TGTGCCAGCAGTCTAGGACTAGCGGGCCCATACGAGCAGTACTTC